The 4 T cell receptor beta chains given below trace back to one sample, sequenced in a study of blood T cells in healthy people across ages. Primers used in a second PCR of roughly 6 to 11 cycles were a sample-barcoded 5' primer and a J-beta primer mix. MiXCR was run by TCRdb on the 5' RACE reads, yielding one entry per CDR3 protein. The repertoire holds 650,000 to 1,000,000 distinct CDR3 sequences, about 36% seen once, with 10% to 15% in the top ten. Sequencing input: blood. The receptors were gathered from a young man in good health.

The chain employs TRBV12-3 or TRBV12-4 and TRBJ2-1; D perhaps matches TRBD2 (6 bases). The J call is uncertain, as TRBJ2-7 better fits the DNA end. The CDR3 contains 11 residues. In DNA form, the CDR3 reads TGTGCCACGGGAGCCTACAATGAGCAGTACTTC. Residues: CATGAYNEQYF.

The chain links TRBV20-1 to TRBJ2-5; 8 nucleotides match TRBD2. The CDR3 loop spans 14 amino acids. V trimming: 0 bases; J trimming: 3 bases; junction bases outside the gene matches: 3. Per germline, CDR1 DFQATT and CDR2 SNEGSKA (reference sequence). For the CDR3, the DNA is TGCAGTGCTAGAGATAGACTAGCGAAAGAGACCCAGTACTTC. It yields the protein CSARDRLAKETQYF.

This clonotype has a handful of counts. This chain links TRBV7-9 with TRBJ1-2; D is unclear. CDR3 length: 14 residues. From germline, CDR1 is SEHNR and CDR2 FQNEAQ (reference sequence). Trimming shortened V by 3 bases and J by 2 bases, and 10 bases separated the two germline ends. CDR3 DNA: TGTGCCAGCAGCTTCGGGGTGATAAACTATGGCTACACCTTC. Protein: CASSFGVINYGYTF.

This clonotype was picked up a small number of times. The V gene is TRBV4-2, the J gene TRBJ1-6, with 7 positions matching TRBD1. J lost 6 bases, V lost 2 bases, and 13 bases had no gene match. The CDR3 has 18 amino acids. Per germline, CDR1 LGHNA and CDR2 YNFKEQ. The CDR3 DNA reads as TGTGCCAGCAGCCAAAATTTTCCTCCGGGACAGTCTAATTCACCCCTCCACTTT. This sequence encodes CASSQNFPPGQSNSPLHF.